The rows below give T cell receptor beta chains drawn from one sample of a study of molecular identifiers for immune sequencing clone quantification. TCRdb re-called the PCR reads through MiXCR, storing one row per CDR3 protein. The table records about 640,000 distinct CDR3 sequences, approximately 20% of them present only once. The specimen sequenced was naive CD8+ T cells from blood, with Jurkat cell RNA spiked in. These receptors were taken from a human donor in good health. Some libraries in this study had Jurkat cell RNA spiked in. The conserved cysteine and the conserved F or W are not part of the CDR3 here. D genes are given only for firm matches. Rows may omit the clone size; those that give it use once, few, many or a size class.

d_gene: TRBD1; abundance: -; j_gene: TRBJ1-2; v_gene: TRBV20-1; CDR3aa: SARGTGEYGYT
d_gene: TRBD1; abundance: many; j_gene: TRBJ1-1; v_gene: TRBV7-6; CDR3aa: ASSTDRGLSEAF
d_gene: TRBD1; abundance: few; j_gene: TRBJ1-1; v_gene: TRBV11-2; CDR3aa: ASSLRGLGTANTEAF
d_gene: TRBD1; abundance: many; j_gene: TRBJ2-2; v_gene: TRBV28; CDR3aa: ASSPRTGENTGELF
d_gene: -; abundance: many; j_gene: TRBJ1-1; v_gene: TRBV2; CDR3aa: ASSVAGPEAF
d_gene: -; abundance: few; j_gene: TRBJ2-1; v_gene: TRBV30; CDR3aa: AWNSYNEQF
d_gene: TRBD2; abundance: many; j_gene: TRBJ2-5; v_gene: TRBV6-2/TRBV6-3; CDR3aa: ASSQGRTSGTGTQY
d_gene: -; abundance: many; j_gene: TRBJ2-6; v_gene: TRBV5-5; CDR3aa: ASSFGSSGANVLT
d_gene: TRBD1; abundance: few; j_gene: TRBJ2-4; v_gene: TRBV2; CDR3aa: ASRAGTGVLAKNIQY
d_gene: -; abundance: -; j_gene: TRBJ1-4; v_gene: TRBV5-6; CDR3aa: ASNLGPDVGEKLF
d_gene: -; abundance: many; j_gene: TRBJ1-1; v_gene: TRBV7-9; CDR3aa: ASSPLVGSEAF
d_gene: TRBD2; abundance: many; j_gene: TRBJ2-3; v_gene: TRBV6-6; CDR3aa: ASSYWELAEYTDTQY
d_gene: -; abundance: -; j_gene: TRBJ2-7; v_gene: TRBV18; CDR3aa: ASSTGPASYEQY
d_gene: -; abundance: few; j_gene: TRBJ1-5; v_gene: TRBV20-1; CDR3aa: SASRARGRTNQPQH
d_gene: -; abundance: many; j_gene: TRBJ1-2; v_gene: TRBV5-6; CDR3aa: ASSLAILTANYGYT
d_gene: TRBD2; abundance: -; j_gene: TRBJ2-7; v_gene: TRBV28; CDR3aa: ASSLRRTSSIEEQY
d_gene: -; abundance: many; j_gene: TRBJ2-1; v_gene: TRBV7-9; CDR3aa: ASSLSPNEQF
d_gene: TRBD1; abundance: many; j_gene: TRBJ1-1; v_gene: TRBV18; CDR3aa: ASSPPGTGAPEAF
d_gene: -; abundance: many; j_gene: TRBJ2-3; v_gene: TRBV9; CDR3aa: ASSRGAEFTDTQY
d_gene: -; abundance: -; j_gene: TRBJ2-3; v_gene: TRBV4-1; CDR3aa: ASSKSEGGTDTQY
d_gene: -; abundance: -; j_gene: TRBJ2-1; v_gene: TRBV30; CDR3aa: AWSPRDTVYNEQF
d_gene: TRBD2; abundance: many; j_gene: TRBJ2-3; v_gene: TRBV11-1; CDR3aa: ASSLTSGQLDTQY
d_gene: TRBD1; abundance: few; j_gene: TRBJ2-7; v_gene: TRBV6-5; CDR3aa: ASSYSRSTGGYEQY
d_gene: TRBD1; abundance: -; j_gene: TRBJ2-7; v_gene: TRBV12-3/TRBV12-4; CDR3aa: ASSFGGRQGLGEQY
d_gene: TRBD2; abundance: few; j_gene: TRBJ2-7; v_gene: TRBV4-3; CDR3aa: ASSRGTSGAYEQY
d_gene: TRBD1; abundance: few; j_gene: TRBJ2-1; v_gene: TRBV29-1; CDR3aa: SAMGQASSYNEQF
d_gene: -; abundance: many; j_gene: TRBJ2-6; v_gene: TRBV7-2; CDR3aa: ASSLAETISGANVLT
d_gene: TRBD2; abundance: many; j_gene: TRBJ2-7; v_gene: TRBV5-1; CDR3aa: ASSQRGDLYEQY
d_gene: -; abundance: many; j_gene: TRBJ2-7; v_gene: TRBV7-9; CDR3aa: ASSPRRRDEQY
d_gene: -; abundance: many; j_gene: TRBJ2-7; v_gene: TRBV28; CDR3aa: ASSSEAKDEQY
d_gene: -; abundance: many; j_gene: TRBJ2-3; v_gene: TRBV27; CDR3aa: ASGLRITSTDTQY
d_gene: TRBD2; abundance: many; j_gene: TRBJ2-7; v_gene: TRBV6-5; CDR3aa: ASSGGVVVDEQY
d_gene: TRBD2; abundance: -; j_gene: TRBJ2-7; v_gene: TRBV7-9; CDR3aa: ASSSLGLAQDYEQY
d_gene: TRBD2; abundance: -; j_gene: TRBJ2-1; v_gene: TRBV5-4; CDR3aa: PSSLWLAGNNEQF
d_gene: -; abundance: -; j_gene: TRBJ2-1; v_gene: TRBV7-9; CDR3aa: ASSTGGGGI